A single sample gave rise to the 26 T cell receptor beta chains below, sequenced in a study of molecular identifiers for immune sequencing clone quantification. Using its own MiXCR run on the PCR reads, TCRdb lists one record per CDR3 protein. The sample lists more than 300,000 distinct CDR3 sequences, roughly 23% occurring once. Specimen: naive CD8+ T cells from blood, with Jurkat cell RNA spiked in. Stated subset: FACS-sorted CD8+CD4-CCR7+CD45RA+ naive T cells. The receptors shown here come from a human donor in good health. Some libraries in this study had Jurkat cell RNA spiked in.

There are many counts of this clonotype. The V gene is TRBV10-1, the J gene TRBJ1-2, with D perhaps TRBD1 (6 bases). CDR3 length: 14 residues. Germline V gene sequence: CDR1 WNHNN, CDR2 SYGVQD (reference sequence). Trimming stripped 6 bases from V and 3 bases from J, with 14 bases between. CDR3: CASRSPGHDYGYTF. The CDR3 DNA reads TGCGCCAGCAGAAGTCCGGGACATGACTATGGCTACACCTTC.

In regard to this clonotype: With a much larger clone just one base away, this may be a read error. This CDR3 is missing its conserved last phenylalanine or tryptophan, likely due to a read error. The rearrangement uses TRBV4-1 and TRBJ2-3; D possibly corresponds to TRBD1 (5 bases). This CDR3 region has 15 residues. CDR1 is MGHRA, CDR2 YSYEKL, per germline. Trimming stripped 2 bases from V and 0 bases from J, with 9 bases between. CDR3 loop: CASSQTRQSTDTQYL. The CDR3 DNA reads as TGCGCCAGCAGCCAAACGAGACAGAGCACAGATACGCAGTATCTT.

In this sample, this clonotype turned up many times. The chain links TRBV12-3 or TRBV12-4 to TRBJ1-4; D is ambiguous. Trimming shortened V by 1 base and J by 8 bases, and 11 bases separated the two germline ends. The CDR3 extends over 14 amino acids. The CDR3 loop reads CASSLGGSREKLFF. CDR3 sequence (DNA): TGTGCCAGCAGTTTAGGTGGCAGCAGGGAAAAACTGTTTTTT.

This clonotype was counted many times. In DNA, the CDR3 is TGTGCCAGCAGCCCCCCAGGGGGGAGCAATCAGCCCCAGCATTTT. Translation: CASSPPGGSNQPQHF. The rearrangement joins TRBV7-9 to TRBJ1-5, with 7 bases that match TRBD1. Germline V gives CDR1 SEHNR, CDR2 FQNEAQ (reference sequence). V lost 5 bases and J lost 1; bases outside the gene matches: 5. The CDR3 spans 15 residues. Supplemented by reference TRBV7-9 and TRBJ1-5, the full variable domain reads DTGVSQNPRHKITKRGQNVTFRCDPISEHNRLYWYRQTLGQGPEFLTYFQNEAQLEKSRLLSDRFSAERPKGSFSTLEIQRTEQGDSAMYLCASSPPGGSNQPQHFGDGTRLSIL.

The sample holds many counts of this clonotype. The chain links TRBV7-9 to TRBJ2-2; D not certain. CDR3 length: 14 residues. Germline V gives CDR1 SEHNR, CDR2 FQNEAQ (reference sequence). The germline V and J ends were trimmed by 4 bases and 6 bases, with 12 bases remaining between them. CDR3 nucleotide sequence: TGTGCCAGCAGCTCGCGCGCGAAGGCCGGGGAGCTGTTTTTT. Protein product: CASSSRAKAGELFF.

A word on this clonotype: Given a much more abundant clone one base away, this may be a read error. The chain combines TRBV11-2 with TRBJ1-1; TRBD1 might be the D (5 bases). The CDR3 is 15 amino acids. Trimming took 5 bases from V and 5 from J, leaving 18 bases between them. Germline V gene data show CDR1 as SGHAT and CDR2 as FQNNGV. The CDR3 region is CASSAYGTPQTEAFF. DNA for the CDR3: TGTGCCAGCAGCGCATACGGGACCCCGCAAACTGAAGCTTTCTTT. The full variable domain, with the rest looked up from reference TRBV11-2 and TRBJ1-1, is EAGVAQSPRYKIIEKRQSVAFWCNPISGHATLYWYQQILGQGPKLLIQFQNNGVVDDSQLPKDRFSAERLKGVDSTLKIQPAKLEDSAVYLCASSAYGTPQTEAFFGQGTRLTVV.

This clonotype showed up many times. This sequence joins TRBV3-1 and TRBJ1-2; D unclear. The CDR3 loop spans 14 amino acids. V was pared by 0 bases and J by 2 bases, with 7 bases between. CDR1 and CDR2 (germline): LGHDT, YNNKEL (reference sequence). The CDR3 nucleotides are TGTGCCAGCAGCCAAGATCTAGGAAACTATGGCTACACCTTC. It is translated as CASSQDLGNYGYTF.

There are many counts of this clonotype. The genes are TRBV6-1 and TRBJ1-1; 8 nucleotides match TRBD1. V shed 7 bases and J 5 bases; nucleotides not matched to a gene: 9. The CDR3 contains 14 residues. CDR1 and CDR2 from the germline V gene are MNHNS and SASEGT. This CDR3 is CASNQQGDQTEAFF. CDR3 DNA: TGTGCCAGCAACCAACAGGGGGACCAAACTGAAGCTTTCTTT.

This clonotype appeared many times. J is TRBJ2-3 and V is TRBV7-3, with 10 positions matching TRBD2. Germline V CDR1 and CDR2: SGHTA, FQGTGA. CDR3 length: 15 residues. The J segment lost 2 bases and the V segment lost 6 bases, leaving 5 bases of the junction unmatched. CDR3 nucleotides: TGTGCCAGCAGTCCCGGACTAGCGGACACAGATACGCAGTATTTT. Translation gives CASSPGLADTDTQYF. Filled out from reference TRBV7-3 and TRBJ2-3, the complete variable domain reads GAGVSQTPSNKVTEKGKYVELRCDPISGHTALYWYRQSLGQGPEFLIYFQGTGAADDSGLPNDRFFAVRPEGSVSTLKIQRTERGDSAVYLCASSPGLADTDTQYFGPGTRLTVL.

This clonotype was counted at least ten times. The CDR3 protein is CASSYLAAYEQYF. CDR3 sequence (DNA): TGTGCCAGCAGTTACTTGGCAGCCTACGAGCAGTACTTC. The V gene is TRBV6-5, the J gene TRBJ2-7, with D unclear. The CDR3 is 13 amino acids. In germline, CDR1 is MNHEY, CDR2 SVGAGI. The V gene lost 1 base and the J gene lost 2 bases, with 6 bases spanning the gap.

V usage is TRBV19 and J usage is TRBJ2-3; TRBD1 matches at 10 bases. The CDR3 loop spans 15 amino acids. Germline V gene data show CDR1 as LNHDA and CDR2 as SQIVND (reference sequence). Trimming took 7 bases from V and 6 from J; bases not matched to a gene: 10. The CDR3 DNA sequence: TGTGCCAGTACCACCGGGACAGGGGTTTTGGATACGCAGTATTTT. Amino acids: CASTTGTGVLDTQYF.

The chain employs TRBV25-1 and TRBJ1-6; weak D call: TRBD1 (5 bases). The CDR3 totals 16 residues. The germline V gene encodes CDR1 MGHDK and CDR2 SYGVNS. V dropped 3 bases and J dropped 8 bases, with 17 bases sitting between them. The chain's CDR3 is CASSDGGLQAYSPLHF. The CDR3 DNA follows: TGTGCCAGCAGTGACGGGGGACTGCAAGCGTATTCACCCCTCCACTTT. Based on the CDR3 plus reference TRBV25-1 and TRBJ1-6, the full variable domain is EADIYQTPRYLVIGTGKKITLECSQTMGHDKMYWYQQDPGMELHLIHYSYGVNSTEKGDLSSESTVSRIRTEHFPLTLESARPSHTSQYLCASSDGGLQAYSPLHFGNGTRLTVT.

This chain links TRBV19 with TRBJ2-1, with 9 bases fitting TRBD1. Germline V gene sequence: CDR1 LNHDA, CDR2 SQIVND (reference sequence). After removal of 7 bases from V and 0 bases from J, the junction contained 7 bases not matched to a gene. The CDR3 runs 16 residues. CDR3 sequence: CASMGTGPSSYNEQFF. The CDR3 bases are TGTGCCAGTATGGGGACAGGGCCAAGCTCCTACAATGAGCAGTTCTTC.

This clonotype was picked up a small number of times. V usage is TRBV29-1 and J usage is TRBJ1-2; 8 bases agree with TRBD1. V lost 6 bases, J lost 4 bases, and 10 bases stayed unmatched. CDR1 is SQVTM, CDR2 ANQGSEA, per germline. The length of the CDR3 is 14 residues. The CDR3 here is CSVEDAGGGYGYTF. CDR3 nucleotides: TGCAGCGTGGAGGATGCAGGGGGCGGCTATGGCTACACCTTC.

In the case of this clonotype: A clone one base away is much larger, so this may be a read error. The chain's CDR3 is CASSQDWTLRNTKAFF. CDR3 DNA: TGCGCCAGCAGCCAAGATTGGACACTTAGGAACACTAAAGCTTTCTTT. The chain is built from TRBV4-3 and TRBJ1-1; maybe TRBD1 (5 bases). This CDR3 is 16 amino acids long. Per the germline V gene, CDR1 is LGHNA and CDR2 is YSLEER.

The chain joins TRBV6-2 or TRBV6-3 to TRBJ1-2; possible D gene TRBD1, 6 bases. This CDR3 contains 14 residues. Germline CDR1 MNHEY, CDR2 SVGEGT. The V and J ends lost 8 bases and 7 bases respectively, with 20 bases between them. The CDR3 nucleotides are TGTGCCAGCCCCGGCCCATGGGGCAGGGGTGGCTACACCTTC. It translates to CASPGPWGRGGYTF.

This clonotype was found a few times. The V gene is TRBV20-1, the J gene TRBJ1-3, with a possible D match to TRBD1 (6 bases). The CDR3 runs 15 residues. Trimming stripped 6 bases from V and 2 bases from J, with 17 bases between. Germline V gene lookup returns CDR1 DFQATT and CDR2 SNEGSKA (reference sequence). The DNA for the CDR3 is TGCAGTGCCCTCAAGCGGGGGGCTGCTGGAAACACCATATATTTT. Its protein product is CSALKRGAAGNTIYF.

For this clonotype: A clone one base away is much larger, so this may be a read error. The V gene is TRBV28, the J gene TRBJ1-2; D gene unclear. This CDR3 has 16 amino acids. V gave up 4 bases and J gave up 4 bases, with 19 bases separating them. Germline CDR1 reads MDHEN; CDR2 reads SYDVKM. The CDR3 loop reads CASSSRIHGMSYGYTF. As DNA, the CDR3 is TGTGCCAGCAGTTCCCGAATACATGGGATGAGCTATGGCTACACCTTC.

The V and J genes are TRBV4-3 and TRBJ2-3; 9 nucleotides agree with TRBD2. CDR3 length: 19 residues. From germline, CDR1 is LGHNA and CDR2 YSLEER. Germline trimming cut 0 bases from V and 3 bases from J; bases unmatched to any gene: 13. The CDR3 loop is CASSQDRAGGHFRTDTQYF. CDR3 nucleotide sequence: TGCGCCAGCAGCCAAGATAGAGCGGGAGGTCACTTTCGTACAGATACGCAGTATTTT.

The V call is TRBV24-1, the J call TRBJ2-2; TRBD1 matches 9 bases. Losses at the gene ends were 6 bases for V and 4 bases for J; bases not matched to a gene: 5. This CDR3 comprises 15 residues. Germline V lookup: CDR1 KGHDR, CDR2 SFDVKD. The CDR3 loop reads CATSPGQGLTGELFF. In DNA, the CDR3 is TGTGCCACCAGTCCGGGACAGGGACTCACCGGGGAGCTGTTTTTT.

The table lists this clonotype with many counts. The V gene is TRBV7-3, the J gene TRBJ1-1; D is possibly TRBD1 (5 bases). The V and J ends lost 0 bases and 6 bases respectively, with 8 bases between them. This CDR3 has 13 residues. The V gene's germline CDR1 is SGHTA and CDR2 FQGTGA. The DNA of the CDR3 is TGTGCCAGCAGCTTAACGTCGGGGGCTGAAGCTTTCTTT. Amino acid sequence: CASSLTSGAEAFF.

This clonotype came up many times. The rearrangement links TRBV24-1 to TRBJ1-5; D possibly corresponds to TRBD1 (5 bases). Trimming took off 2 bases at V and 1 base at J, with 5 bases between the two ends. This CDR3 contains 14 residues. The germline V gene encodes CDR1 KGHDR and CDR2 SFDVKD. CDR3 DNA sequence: TGTGCCACCAGTGATTGGGACAGCAATCAGCCCCAGCATTTT. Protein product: CATSDWDSNQPQHF.

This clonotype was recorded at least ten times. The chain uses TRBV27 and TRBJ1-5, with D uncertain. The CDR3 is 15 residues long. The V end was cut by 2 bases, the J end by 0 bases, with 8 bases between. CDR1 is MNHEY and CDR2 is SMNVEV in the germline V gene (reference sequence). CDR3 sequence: CASSLQGYSNQPQHF. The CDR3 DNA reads TGTGCCAGCAGTTTACAAGGGTATAGCAATCAGCCCCAGCATTTT.

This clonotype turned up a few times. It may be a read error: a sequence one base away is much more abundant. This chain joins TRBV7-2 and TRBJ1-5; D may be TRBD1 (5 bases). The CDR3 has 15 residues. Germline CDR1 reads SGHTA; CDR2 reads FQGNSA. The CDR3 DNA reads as TGTGCCGGCAGCTTCTTTACGGGGACTAATCAGCCCCAGCATTTT. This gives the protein CAGSFFTGTNQPQHF.

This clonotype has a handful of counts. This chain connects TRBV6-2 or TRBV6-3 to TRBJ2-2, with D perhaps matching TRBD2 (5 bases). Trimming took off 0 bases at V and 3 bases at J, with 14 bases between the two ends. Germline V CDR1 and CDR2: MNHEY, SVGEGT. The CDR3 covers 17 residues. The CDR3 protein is CASSYSRAEGDTGELFF. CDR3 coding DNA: TGTGCCAGCAGTTACTCAAGGGCAGAGGGAGACACCGGGGAGCTGTTTTTT.

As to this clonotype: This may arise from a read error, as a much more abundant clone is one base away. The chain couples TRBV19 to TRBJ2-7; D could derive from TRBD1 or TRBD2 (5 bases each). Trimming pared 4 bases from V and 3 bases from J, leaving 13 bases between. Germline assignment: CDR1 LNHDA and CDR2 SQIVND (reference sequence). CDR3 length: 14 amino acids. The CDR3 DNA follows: TGTGCCAGTAGTAACCGGGGCAGGATCTACGAGCAGTACTTC. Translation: CASSNRGRIYEQYF.